The rows below give T cell receptor beta chains drawn from one sample of a study of T cell responses to AZD1222 COVID-19 vaccine. The repertoire was sequenced with immunoSEQ multiplex PCR; TCRdb's copy has only in-frame clones and lacks some. Altogether some 170,000 clones are present, more than 85% being singletons, with the ten largest covering 1.5% to 2%. This specimen was peripheral blood, taken 28 days after the second AZD1222 dose. These receptors were taken from an adult who received the AZD1222 COVID-19 vaccine. CDR3s include the opening cysteine and the closing phenylalanine or tryptophan. The D gene is left open where the match is weak. Expanded clones are given a class, and other clones once, few, many or no size at all.

CDR3nt: TGTGCCATCAGTGAGTCGACAGGCGATCAGCCCCAGCATTTT; CDR3aa: CAISESTGDQPQHF; d_gene: .; abundance: .; v_gene: TRBV10-3; len: 14; j_gene: TRBJ1-5
CDR3nt: TGTGCCAGCTCAAAGGACGGGGGGTCCCAAGAGACCCAGTACTTC; CDR3aa: CASSKDGGSQETQYF; d_gene: TRBD2; abundance: .; v_gene: TRBV18; len: 15; j_gene: TRBJ2-5
CDR3nt: TGTGCCAGCAGCTCCCTCGGGACCCAGTACTTC; CDR3aa: CASSSLGTQYF; d_gene: .; abundance: .; v_gene: TRBV5-6; len: 11; j_gene: TRBJ2-5
CDR3nt: TGTGCCAGCAGTCCTCTTGCGGGAGTGGGGTCACCCCTCCACTTT; CDR3aa: CASSPLAGVGSPLHF; d_gene: .; abundance: .; v_gene: TRBV6-5; len: 15; j_gene: TRBJ1-6
CDR3nt: TGTGCCTGGAGAAGGGCCTCGGGAGGAAACACCATATATTTT; CDR3aa: CAWRRASGGNTIYF; d_gene: .; abundance: .; v_gene: TRBV30; len: 14; j_gene: TRBJ1-3
CDR3nt: TGTGCCAGCAGCCCCAGGGACAGGGGGACTAATGAAAAACTGTTTTTT; CDR3aa: CASSPRDRGTNEKLFF; d_gene: TRBD1; abundance: .; v_gene: TRBV7-9; len: 16; j_gene: TRBJ1-4
CDR3nt: TGTGCCAGCAGTTTATTGGGACAGGGGAGCTATATGGGCTACACCTTC; CDR3aa: CASSLLGQGSYMGYTF; d_gene: TRBD1; abundance: .; v_gene: TRBV27; len: 16; j_gene: TRBJ1-2
CDR3nt: TGTGCCAGCAGCGTGGGCCGCGACTCTGGAAACACCATATATTTT; CDR3aa: CASSVGRDSGNTIYF; d_gene: .; abundance: .; v_gene: TRBV9; len: 15; j_gene: TRBJ1-3
CDR3nt: TGTGCCAGCGGGGACAGGGGACCCTTCGAGCAGTACTTC; CDR3aa: CASGDRGPFEQYF; d_gene: TRBD1; abundance: .; v_gene: TRBV6-5; len: 13; j_gene: TRBJ2-7
CDR3nt: TGTGCCAGCAGCTTATGGACTAGCGGGAGTGATGAGCAGTTCTTC; CDR3aa: CASSLWTSGSDEQFF; d_gene: TRBD2; abundance: .; v_gene: TRBV11-2; len: 15; j_gene: TRBJ2-1
CDR3nt: TGCAGTGCTAGTTACTATGGCTACACCTTC; CDR3aa: CSASYYGYTF; d_gene: .; abundance: .; v_gene: TRBV20-1; len: 10; j_gene: TRBJ1-2
CDR3nt: TGTGCCACCAGCATTTATGAGTCCCCCAGCACAGATACGCAGTATTTT; CDR3aa: CATSIYESPSTDTQYF; d_gene: .; abundance: once; v_gene: TRBV15; len: 16; j_gene: TRBJ2-3
CDR3nt: TGTGCCTGGAGGGGAGTCTCCTATAATTCACCCCTCCACTTT; CDR3aa: CAWRGVSYNSPLHF; d_gene: .; abundance: .; v_gene: TRBV30; len: 14; j_gene: TRBJ1-6
CDR3nt: TGTGCCAGCAGTGAAGGCCCTCGTCCGGGAGTTACGCAGTATTTT; CDR3aa: CASSEGPRPGVTQYF; d_gene: .; abundance: .; v_gene: TRBV6-1; len: 15; j_gene: TRBJ2-3
CDR3nt: TGTGCCAGCAGCTCCCAGGGGCCTGCAACTAATGAAAAACTGTTTTTT; CDR3aa: CASSSQGPATNEKLFF; d_gene: .; abundance: .; v_gene: TRBV7-2; len: 16; j_gene: TRBJ1-4
CDR3nt: TGTGCCAGCAGTGAGTTGGGGGTCTCTCCTGAAGCTTTCTTT; CDR3aa: CASSELGVSPEAFF; d_gene: .; abundance: .; v_gene: TRBV2; len: 14; j_gene: TRBJ1-1
CDR3nt: TGTGCCAGCAGCTTTTCTAGCGGGGGCGAGACCCAGTACTTC; CDR3aa: CASSFSSGGETQYF; d_gene: TRBD2; abundance: few; v_gene: TRBV7-2; len: 14; j_gene: TRBJ2-5
CDR3nt: TGTGCCAGCAGGGAATGGGGACTCAACACAGATACGCAGTATTTT; CDR3aa: CASREWGLNTDTQYF; d_gene: .; abundance: .; v_gene: TRBV3-1/TRBV3-2; len: 15; j_gene: TRBJ2-3
CDR3nt: TGTGCCAGCTCACCATCAACAGAAATAATATATGGCTACACCTTC; CDR3aa: CASSPSTEIIYGYTF; d_gene: .; abundance: .; v_gene: TRBV18; len: 15; j_gene: TRBJ1-2
CDR3nt: TGTGCCAGCAGGGCCACTGTGGGCTACGAGCAGTACTTC; CDR3aa: CASRATVGYEQYF; d_gene: .; abundance: .; v_gene: TRBV7-9; len: 13; j_gene: TRBJ2-7
CDR3nt: TGTGCCAGCAGTTCTACTTATCTTGACTATGGCTACACCTTC; CDR3aa: CASSSTYLDYGYTF; d_gene: .; abundance: .; v_gene: TRBV2; len: 14; j_gene: TRBJ1-2
CDR3nt: TGTGCTAGTGGTCCCGGGTCGACTTCCCTGGGGAACATTCAGTACTTC; CDR3aa: CASGPGSTSLGNIQYF; d_gene: .; abundance: .; v_gene: TRBV12-5; len: 16; j_gene: TRBJ2-4
CDR3nt: TGTGCCAGCACAGACACCTATAATTCACCCCTCCACTTT; CDR3aa: CASTDTYNSPLHF; d_gene: .; abundance: .; v_gene: TRBV21-1; len: 13; j_gene: TRBJ1-6
CDR3nt: TGTGCCAGTAGTATAATCGGGGTTCCCAGCAATCAGCCCCAGCATTTT; CDR3aa: CASSIIGVPSNQPQHF; d_gene: .; abundance: .; v_gene: TRBV19; len: 16; j_gene: TRBJ1-5
CDR3nt: TGTGCCAGCAGTAAGGAAGTGGCGCGAAACTCTGGAAACACCATATATTTT; CDR3aa: CASSKEVARNSGNTIYF; d_gene: .; abundance: .; v_gene: TRBV2; len: 17; j_gene: TRBJ1-3
CDR3nt: TGTGCCAGCAGCTTGACAGGAAATCAGCCCCAGCATTTT; CDR3aa: CASSLTGNQPQHF; d_gene: .; abundance: .; v_gene: TRBV12-3/TRBV12-4; len: 13; j_gene: TRBJ1-5
CDR3nt: TGCAGTGCTAGATTAAATACGCAGTATTTT; CDR3aa: CSARLNTQYF; d_gene: .; abundance: .; v_gene: TRBV20-1; len: 10; j_gene: TRBJ2-3
CDR3nt: TGTGCCAGCGGACAGGGACTATACGAGCAGTACTTC; CDR3aa: CASGQGLYEQYF; d_gene: .; abundance: .; v_gene: TRBV7-9; len: 12; j_gene: TRBJ2-7
CDR3nt: TGTGCCAGCAAACGGCAGGGTAATTCACCCCTCCACTTT; CDR3aa: CASKRQGNSPLHF; d_gene: .; abundance: .; v_gene: TRBV2; len: 13; j_gene: TRBJ1-6
CDR3nt: TGTGCCAGCAGTGGACAGAACAATTCACCCCTCCACTTT; CDR3aa: CASSGQNNSPLHF; d_gene: .; abundance: .; v_gene: TRBV2; len: 13; j_gene: TRBJ1-6
CDR3nt: TGTGCCACCAGCAGAGGGGCTAGCGGGACACGGGTCCAAGAGACCCAGTACTTC; CDR3aa: CATSRGASGTRVQETQYF; d_gene: TRBD2; abundance: few; v_gene: TRBV15; len: 18; j_gene: TRBJ2-5
CDR3nt: TGCGCCAGTTCCTTGACAGGGGTGACGGAGACCCAGTACTTC; CDR3aa: CASSLTGVTETQYF; d_gene: TRBD1; abundance: .; v_gene: TRBV5-1; len: 14; j_gene: TRBJ2-5
CDR3nt: TGTGCTAGTGGTTCCTCTAGCGCCGCTCACAATGAGCAGTTCTTC; CDR3aa: CASGSSSAAHNEQFF; d_gene: .; abundance: .; v_gene: TRBV12-5; len: 15; j_gene: TRBJ2-1
CDR3nt: TGCGCCAGCAGCCCGGCGGACAGAAATCAGCCCCAGCATTTT; CDR3aa: CASSPADRNQPQHF; d_gene: .; abundance: .; v_gene: TRBV5-1; len: 14; j_gene: TRBJ1-5
CDR3nt: TGCGCCAGCAGCCAAGAAGGAGGGGTCAATTCACCCCTCCACTTT; CDR3aa: CASSQEGGVNSPLHF; d_gene: .; abundance: .; v_gene: TRBV4-3; len: 15; j_gene: TRBJ1-6
CDR3nt: TGTGCCAGCAGTCCTCATAGCGGGAGAGCAGATACGCAGTATTTT; CDR3aa: CASSPHSGRADTQYF; d_gene: TRBD2; abundance: few; v_gene: TRBV2; len: 15; j_gene: TRBJ2-3
CDR3nt: TGTGCCAGCTCCACAGGGTATAATTCACCCCTCCACTTT; CDR3aa: CASSTGYNSPLHF; d_gene: .; abundance: once; v_gene: TRBV2; len: 13; j_gene: TRBJ1-6
CDR3nt: TGTGCCTGGAGAGGAGGGTCCGGGGAGCTGTTTTTT; CDR3aa: CAWRGGSGELFF; d_gene: .; abundance: .; v_gene: TRBV30; len: 12; j_gene: TRBJ2-2
CDR3nt: TGTGCCAGCAGTTCCGGGACAGTCGGAAACACCATATATTTT; CDR3aa: CASSSGTVGNTIYF; d_gene: TRBD1; abundance: .; v_gene: TRBV7-8; len: 14; j_gene: TRBJ1-3
CDR3nt: TGTGCCAGCAGTCCCCCTAATTCACCCCTCCACTTT; CDR3aa: CASSPPNSPLHF; d_gene: .; abundance: .; v_gene: TRBV2; len: 12; j_gene: TRBJ1-6